The next 7 T cell receptor beta chains were all read from a single sample in a study of cytomegalovirus exposure and HLA in healthy donors. Researchers ran the PCR with 60 Vbeta and 13 Jbeta primers. TCRdb's copy holds only in-frame clones and misses some; the assay was immunoSEQ multiplex PCR. The table includes about 160,000 clones, around 74% detected once. Source material: PBMCs. The origin of the receptors is a female donor in good health and CMV-seronegative.

This clone was observed a few times. V is TRBV12-2 and J is TRBJ2-5; the table assigns TRBD1, which was not confirmed against the DNA. TRBV12-2 is an annotated pseudogene. The CDR3 extends over 13 amino acids. CDR3 amino acids: CASRPGQRETQYF. The DNA for the CDR3 is TGTGCAAGTCGCCCCGGACAGAGAGAGACCCAGTACTTC.

The V and J genes are TRBV6-5 and TRBJ1-1, with a possible D match to TRBD1 (6 bases). The CDR3 totals 11 residues. V lost 7 bases and J 8 bases, leaving 11 bases between the germline ends. Germline assignment: CDR1 MNHEY and CDR2 SVGAGI. DNA for the CDR3: TGTGCCAGCATAGCCGGGACAGAAGCTTTCTTT. This sequence encodes CASIAGTEAFF.

A word on this clone: Because the CDR3's place on the DNA is in doubt, the DNA is left out and the CDR3 is given as listed by TCRdb. V and J are TRBV11-2 and TRBJ1-1; the table calls TRBD1, which could not be checked here. Termini included, the CDR3 measures 14 amino acids. Per the germline V gene, CDR1 is SGHAT and CDR2 is FQNNGV. The CDR3 sequence: CASSLRGVGTGSFF.

The chain is built from TRBV28 and TRBJ1-2; D remains ambiguous. Trimming shortened V by 4 bases and J by 4 bases, and 7 bases separated the two germline ends. The CDR3 totals 12 residues. CDR1 MDHEN and CDR2 SYDVKM come from the germline V gene. CDR3 sequence reads: CASSYRGYGYTF. Written as DNA, the CDR3 is TGTGCCAGCAGTTATCGGGGCTATGGCTACACCTTC.

The chain links TRBV19 to TRBJ1-2; no definite D call. The CDR3 spans 15 residues. Per germline, CDR1 LNHDA and CDR2 SQIVND (reference sequence). Trimming removed 4 bases at V and 2 bases at J, with 14 bases between. CDR3 nucleotides: TGTGCCAGTAGTACCCGCTCAACAGAAAACTATGGCTACACCTTC. Amino acids: CASSTRSTENYGYTF.

The chain is built from TRBV2 and TRBJ2-7, with D possibly TRBD1 on 5 matching bases. This CDR3 region has 18 residues. In germline, CDR1 is SNHLY, CDR2 FYNNEI. Trimming removed 0 bases from V and 0 bases from J, with 18 bases in between. Here the CDR3 DNA reads TGTGCCAGCAGTGAAGCCCCAGTCCAGGGCCTTAGCTCCTACGAGCAGTACTTC. Protein: CASSEAPVQGLSSYEQYF. The entire variable domain, with the rest obtained from reference TRBV2 and TRBJ2-7, is as follows: EPEVTQTPSHQVTQMGQEVILRCVPISNHLYFYWYRQILGQKVEFLVSFYNNEISEKSEIFDDQFSVERPDGSNFTLKIRSTKLEDSAMYFCASSEAPVQGLSSYEQYFGPGTRLTVT.

By proportion, this clone is medium-sized. The genes are TRBV4-2 and TRBJ2-7; 9 positions match TRBD1. V lost 0 bases and J lost 0; bases outside the gene matches: 3. The germline CDR1 and CDR2 sequences are LGHNA and YNFKEQ. The CDR3 contains 16 residues. The CDR3 DNA sequence: TGTGCCAGCAGCCAAGATGAGACAGGGGGCTCCTACGAGCAGTACTTC. Its protein is CASSQDETGGSYEQYF.